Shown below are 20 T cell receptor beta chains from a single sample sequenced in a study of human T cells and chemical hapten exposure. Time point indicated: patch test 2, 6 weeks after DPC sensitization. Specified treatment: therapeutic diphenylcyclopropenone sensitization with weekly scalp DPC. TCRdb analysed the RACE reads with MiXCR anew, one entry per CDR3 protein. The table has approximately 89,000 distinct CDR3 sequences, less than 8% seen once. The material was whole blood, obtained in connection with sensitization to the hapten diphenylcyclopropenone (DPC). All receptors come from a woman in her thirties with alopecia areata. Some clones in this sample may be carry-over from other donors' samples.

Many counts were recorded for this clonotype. The CDR3 spells CASSKNTGTAYGYTF. CDR3 DNA sequence: TGTGCCAGCAGCAAAAACACCGGGACAGCCTATGGCTACACCTTC. The chain carries TRBV7-9 and TRBJ1-2; 7 bases line up with TRBD1. Per the germline V gene, CDR1 is SEHNR and CDR2 is FQNEAQ (reference sequence). V lost 5 bases, J lost 4 bases, and 10 bases stayed unmatched. CDR3 size: 15 residues.

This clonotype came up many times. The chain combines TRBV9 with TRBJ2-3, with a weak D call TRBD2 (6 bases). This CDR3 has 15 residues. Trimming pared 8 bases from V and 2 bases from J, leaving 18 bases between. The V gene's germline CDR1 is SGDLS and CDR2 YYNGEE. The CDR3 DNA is TGTGCCAGTTCGTTTAGCGGATCCTCCACAGATACGCAGTATTTT. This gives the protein CASSFSGSSTDTQYF.

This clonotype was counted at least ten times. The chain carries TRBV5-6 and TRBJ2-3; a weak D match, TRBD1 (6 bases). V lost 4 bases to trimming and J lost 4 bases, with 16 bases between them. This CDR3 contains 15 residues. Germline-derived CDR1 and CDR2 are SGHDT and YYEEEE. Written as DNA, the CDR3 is TGTGCCAGCAGCCCAACTACAGGGAAGGCAGATACGCAGTATTTT. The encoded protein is CASSPTTGKADTQYF.

As DNA, the CDR3 is TGTGCCAGCCATCTCTCGGACAGACTCGGGGGGCATTTT. It codes for CASHLSDRLGGHF. The chain employs TRBV11-1 and TRBJ1-5, with D perhaps TRBD1 (6 bases). Germline assignment: CDR1 SGHAT and CDR2 FQDESV (reference sequence). This CDR3 has 13 amino acids. V gave up 8 bases and J gave up 15 bases, with 23 bases separating them.

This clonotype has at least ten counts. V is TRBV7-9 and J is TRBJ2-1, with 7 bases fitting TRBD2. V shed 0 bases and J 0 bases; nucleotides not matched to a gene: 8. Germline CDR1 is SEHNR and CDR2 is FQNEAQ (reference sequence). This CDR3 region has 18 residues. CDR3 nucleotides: TGTGCCAGCAGCTTAGCCGCCGGTCGCGGGGGCTCCTACAATGAGCAGTTCTTC. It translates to CASSLAAGRGGSYNEQFF.

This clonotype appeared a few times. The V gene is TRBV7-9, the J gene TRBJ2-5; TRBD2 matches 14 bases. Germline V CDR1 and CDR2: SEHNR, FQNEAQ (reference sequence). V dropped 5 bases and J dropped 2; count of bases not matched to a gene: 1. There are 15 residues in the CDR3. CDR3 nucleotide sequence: TGTGCCAGCAGCCGACTAGCGGGGGGGCAAGAGACCCAGTACTTC. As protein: CASSRLAGGQETQYF.

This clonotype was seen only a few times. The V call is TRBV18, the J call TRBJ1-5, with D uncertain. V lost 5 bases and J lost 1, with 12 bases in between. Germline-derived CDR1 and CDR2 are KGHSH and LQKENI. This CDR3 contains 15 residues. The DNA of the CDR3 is TGTGCCAGCTCATCCCCGACGGTCAGCAATCAGCCCCAGCATTTT. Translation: CASSSPTVSNQPQHF. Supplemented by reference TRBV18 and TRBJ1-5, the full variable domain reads NAGVMQNPRHLVRRRGQEARLRCSPMKGHSHVYWYRQLPEEGLKFMVYLQKENIIDESGMPKERFSAEFPKEGPSILRIQQVVRGDSAAYFCASSSPTVSNQPQHFGDGTRLSIL.

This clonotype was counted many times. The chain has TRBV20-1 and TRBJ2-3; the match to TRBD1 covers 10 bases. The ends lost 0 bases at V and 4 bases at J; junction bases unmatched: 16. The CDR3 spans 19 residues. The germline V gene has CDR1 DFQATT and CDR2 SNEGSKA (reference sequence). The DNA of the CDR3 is TGCAGTGCTAGAGATCCGGCTGGCGGACAGGACAGGGGGGCAGATACGCAGTATTTT. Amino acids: CSARDPAGGQDRGADTQYF.

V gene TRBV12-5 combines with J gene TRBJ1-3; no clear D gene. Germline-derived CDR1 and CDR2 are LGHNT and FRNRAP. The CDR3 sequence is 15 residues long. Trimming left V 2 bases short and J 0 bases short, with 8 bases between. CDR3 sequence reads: CASGLFGRSGNTIYF. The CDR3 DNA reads TGTGCTAGTGGTTTGTTCGGACGCTCTGGAAACACCATATATTTT. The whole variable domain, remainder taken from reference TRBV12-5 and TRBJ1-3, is DARVTQTPRHKVTEMGQEVTMRCQPILGHNTVFWYRQTMMQGLELLAYFRNRAPLDDSGMPKDRFSAEMPDATLATLKIQPSEPRDSAVYFCASGLFGRSGNTIYFGEGSWLTVV.

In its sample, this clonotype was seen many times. The CDR3 DNA reads as TGCGCCAGCAGCTTCACAGGGGTTGGCACTGAAGCTTTCTTT. This sequence encodes CASSFTGVGTEAFF. The chain carries TRBV5-1 and TRBJ1-1, with TRBD1 matching over 7 bases. This CDR3 contains 14 residues. Germline V gene sequence: CDR1 SGHRS, CDR2 YFSETQ. Trimming cost V 2 bases and J 4 bases; bases outside gene matches: 5.

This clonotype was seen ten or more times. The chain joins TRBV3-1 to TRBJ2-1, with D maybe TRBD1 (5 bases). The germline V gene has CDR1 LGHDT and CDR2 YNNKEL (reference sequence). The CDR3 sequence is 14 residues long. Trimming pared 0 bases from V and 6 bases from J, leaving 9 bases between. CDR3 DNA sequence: TGTGCCAGCAGCCAAGAGAGTAGGGGCAATGAGCAGTTCTTC. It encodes CASSQESRGNEQFF.

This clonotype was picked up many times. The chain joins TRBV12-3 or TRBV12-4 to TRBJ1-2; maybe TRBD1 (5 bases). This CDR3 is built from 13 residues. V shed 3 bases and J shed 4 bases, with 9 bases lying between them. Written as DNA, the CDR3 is TGTGCCAGCAGTTTGGGGGTTTTCTATGGCTACACCTTC. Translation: CASSLGVFYGYTF.

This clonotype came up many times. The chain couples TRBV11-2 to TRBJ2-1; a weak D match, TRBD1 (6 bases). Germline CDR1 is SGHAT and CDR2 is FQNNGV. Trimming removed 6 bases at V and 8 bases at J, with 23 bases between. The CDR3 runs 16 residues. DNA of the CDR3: TGTGCCAGCAGTTTAACCGGGACAAAGTACAATGATGAGCAGTTCTTC. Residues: CASSLTGTKYNDEQFF.

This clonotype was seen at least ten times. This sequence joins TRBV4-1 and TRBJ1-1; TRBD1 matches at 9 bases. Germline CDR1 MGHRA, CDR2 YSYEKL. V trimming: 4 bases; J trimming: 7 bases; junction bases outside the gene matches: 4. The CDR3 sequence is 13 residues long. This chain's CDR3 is CASSPRQGGEAFF. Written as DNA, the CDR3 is TGCGCCAGCAGCCCACGACAGGGGGGTGAAGCTTTCTTT.

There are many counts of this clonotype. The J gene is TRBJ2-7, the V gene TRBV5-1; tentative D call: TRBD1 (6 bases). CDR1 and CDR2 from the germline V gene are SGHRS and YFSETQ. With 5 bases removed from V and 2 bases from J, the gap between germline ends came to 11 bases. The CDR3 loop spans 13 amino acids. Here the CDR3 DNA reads TGCGCCAGCAGATGGGGGACACCCTACGAGCAGTACTTC. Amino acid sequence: CASRWGTPYEQYF.

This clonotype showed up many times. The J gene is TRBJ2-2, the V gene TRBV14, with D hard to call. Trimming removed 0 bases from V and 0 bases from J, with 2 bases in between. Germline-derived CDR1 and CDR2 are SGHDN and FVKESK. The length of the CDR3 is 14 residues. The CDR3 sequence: CASSQDSNTGELFF. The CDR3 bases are TGTGCCAGCAGCCAAGACTCGAACACCGGGGAGCTGTTTTTT. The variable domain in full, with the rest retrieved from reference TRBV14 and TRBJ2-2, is EAGVTQFPSHSVIEKGQTVTLRCDPISGHDNLYWYRRVMGKEIKFLLHFVKESKQDESGMPNNRFLAERTGGTYSTLKVQPAELEDSGVYFCASSQDSNTGELFFGEGSRLTVL.

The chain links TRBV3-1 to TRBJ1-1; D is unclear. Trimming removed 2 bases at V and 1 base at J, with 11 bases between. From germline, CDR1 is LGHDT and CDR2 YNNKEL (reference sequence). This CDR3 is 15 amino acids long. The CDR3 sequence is CASSQHKWENTEAFF. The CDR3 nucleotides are TGTGCCAGCAGCCAACATAAGTGGGAGAACACTGAAGCTTTCTTT.

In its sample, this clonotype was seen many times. This CDR3 is CASTDTDRLRADTQYF. CDR3 sequence (DNA): TGCGCCAGTACTGACACGGACAGGTTAAGGGCAGATACGCAGTATTTT. The chain has TRBV5-1 and TRBJ2-3; 7 bases are shared with TRBD1. Germline CDR1 SGHRS, CDR2 YFSETQ. V dropped 8 bases and J dropped 4; count of bases not matched to a gene: 16. The CDR3 loop spans 16 amino acids.

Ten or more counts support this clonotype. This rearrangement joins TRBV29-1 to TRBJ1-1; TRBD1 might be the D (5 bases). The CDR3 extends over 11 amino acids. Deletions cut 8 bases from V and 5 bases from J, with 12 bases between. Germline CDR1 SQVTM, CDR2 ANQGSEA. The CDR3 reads CSCVRETEAFF. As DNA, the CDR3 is TGCAGCTGTGTCAGGGAGACTGAAGCTTTCTTT.

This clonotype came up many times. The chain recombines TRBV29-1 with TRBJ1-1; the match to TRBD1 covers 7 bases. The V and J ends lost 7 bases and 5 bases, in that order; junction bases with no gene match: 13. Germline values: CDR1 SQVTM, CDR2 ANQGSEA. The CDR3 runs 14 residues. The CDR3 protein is CSGSMRQGDTEAFF. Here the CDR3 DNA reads TGCAGCGGATCAATGAGACAGGGTGATACTGAAGCTTTCTTT. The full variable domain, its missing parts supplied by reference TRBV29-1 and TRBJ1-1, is SAVISQKPSRDICQRGTSLTIQCQVDSQVTMMFWYRQQPGQSLTLIATANQGSEATYESGFVIDKFPISRPNLTFSTLTVSNMSPEDSSIYLCSGSMRQGDTEAFFGQGTRLTVV.